A selection of T cell receptor beta chains follows, all from one sample in a study of technical replicates of blood from several donors. Some clones are missing from TCRdb's copy, which holds only in-frame ones; the method was immunoSEQ multiplex PCR. The sample lists 45,000 to 60,000 clones; 80% to 95% were seen once. The specimen sequenced was PBMCs. These receptors originate from a human donor in good health. Some clones in this sample may be carry-over from other donors' samples. Both conserved end residues are part of each CDR3. A D gene is named only where the DNA matches it firmly. Rows give clone size only sometimes, using once, few, many, or a class for an expanded clone.

d_gene,j_gene,abundance,v_gene,CDR3aa,CDR3nt
NA,TRBJ1-5,NA,TRBV5-6,CASSLGQNQPQHF,TGTGCCAGCAGCTTGGGACAGAATCAGCCCCAGCATTTT
TRBD1,TRBJ1-2,NA,TRBV30,CAWSQTTGNYTF,TGTGCCTGGAGTCAGACGACAGGGAACTACACCTTC
NA,TRBJ2-7,NA,TRBV4-1,CASSQVEGVGYEQYF,TGCGCCAGCAGCCAAGTTGAAGGGGTCGGATACGAGCAGTACTTC
NA,TRBJ2-7,NA,TRBV10-1,CASSSLDEQYF,TGCGCCAGCAGTTCTCTCGACGAGCAGTACTTC
NA,TRBJ2-3,NA,TRBV5-1,CASSLGGLDRGTDTQYF,TGCGCCAGCAGCTTGGGGGGCCTAGACAGAGGCACAGATACGCAGTATTTT
NA,TRBJ2-7,NA,TRBV4-1,CASSYSSANYEQYF,TGCGCCAGCAGCTACTCTAGCGCTAATTACGAGCAGTACTTC
NA,TRBJ2-7,NA,TRBV11-2,CASSLVGAYEQYF,TGTGCCAGCAGCTTAGTCGGAGCCTACGAGCAGTACTTC
NA,TRBJ1-2,NA,TRBV5-1,CASSWGWGGYGYTF,TGCGCCAGCAGCTGGGGCTGGGGGGGCTATGGCTACACCTTC
TRBD2,TRBJ2-3,NA,TRBV27,CASSWGGVKTDTQYF,TGTGCCAGCTCCTGGGGGGGGGTGAAGACAGATACGCAGTATTTT
NA,TRBJ1-6,few,TRBV4-3,CASSQEPGTTLRNSPLHF,TGCGCCAGCAGCCAAGAACCCGGGACAACCCTCCGGAATTCACCCCTCCACTTT
TRBD1,TRBJ2-2,NA,TRBV7-6,CASTRDRGRPNTGELFF,TGTGCCAGCACACGGGACAGGGGTCGCCCGAACACCGGGGAGCTGTTTTTT
TRBD1,TRBJ1-1,NA,TRBV5-1,CASSPGQGQGPLVAFF,TGCGCCAGCAGCCCGGGACAGGGGCAGGGTCCTCTGGTAGCTTTCTTT
NA,TRBJ2-2,NA,TRBV7-9,CASSLGRIVGGELFF,TGTGCCAGCAGCTTAGGCAGGATCGTCGGTGGGGAGCTGTTTTTT
TRBD2,TRBJ2-1,NA,TRBV6-1,CASSGGGGSFYNEQFF,TGTGCCAGCAGTGGGGGGGGAGGTAGCTTCTACAATGAGCAGTTCTTC
NA,TRBJ1-2,NA,TRBV6-5,CASRPRGFGYTF,TGTGCCAGCAGACCACGGGGATTTGGCTACACCTTC
NA,TRBJ1-5,once,TRBV27,CASSLQGSNQPQHF,TGTGCCAGCAGTTTGCAGGGAAGCAATCAGCCCCAGCATTTT
NA,TRBJ2-7,NA,TRBV5-1,CASSLAGQEGEQYF,TGCGCCAGCAGCTTGGCCGGGCAGGAGGGCGAGCAGTACTTC
NA,TRBJ1-4,NA,TRBV5-1,CASKNTPTNEKLFF,TGCGCCAGCAAGAACACCCCAACTAATGAAAAACTGTTTTTT
NA,TRBJ1-5,NA,TRBV7-9,CASSLGRGKHF,TGTGCCAGCAGCTTAGGGAGGGGTAAGCATTTT
TRBD1,TRBJ1-1,once,TRBV6-1,CASRTGGSNTEAFF,TGTGCCAGCAGAACAGGGGGTTCGAACACTGAAGCTTTCTTT
TRBD2,TRBJ2-7,NA,TRBV27,CASRISGTSYEQYF,TGTGCCAGCAGGATTAGCGGGACCTCCTACGAGCAGTACTTC
NA,TRBJ2-7,NA,TRBV10-3,CAISVELPSYEQYF,TGTGCCATCAGTGTGGAGCTCCCCTCCTACGAGCAGTACTTC
TRBD1,TRBJ2-1,NA,TRBV4-1,CASSPWTGSYNEQFF,TGCGCCAGCAGCCCCTGGACAGGCTCCTACAATGAGCAGTTCTTC
NA,TRBJ1-6,NA,TRBV27,CASSWLDTNSPLHF,TGTGCCAGCAGTTGGTTGGACACTAATTCACCCCTCCACTTT
NA,TRBJ2-1,NA,TRBV7-3,CASSLTSASYNEQFF,TGTGCCAGCAGCTTAACTAGCGCCTCCTACAATGAGCAGTTCTTC
TRBD1,TRBJ1-2,once,TRBV7-2,CASSSDRGLFGYTF,TGTGCCAGCAGCTCGGACAGGGGGCTGTTTGGCTACACCTTC
NA,TRBJ2-7,NA,TRBV7-2,CASSLDRAGEQYF,TGTGCCAGCAGCTTAGACAGGGCCGGCGAGCAGTACTTC
NA,TRBJ2-7,NA,TRBV6-5,CASSQLTRTYEQYF,TGTGCCAGCAGTCAATTGACTAGAACCTACGAGCAGTACTTC
TRBD1,TRBJ1-2,NA,TRBV7-6,CASSQGTGGNYGYTF,TGTGCCAGCAGCCAAGGGACAGGGGGGAACTATGGCTACACCTTC
NA,TRBJ2-3,NA,TRBV6-5,CASTQTGDTQYF,TGTGCCAGCACCCAAACGGGGGATACGCAGTATTTT
NA,TRBJ1-2,NA,TRBV29-1,CSVIETGDYGYTF,TGCAGCGTGATAGAGACAGGCGACTATGGCTACACCTTC
TRBD2,TRBJ2-7,NA,TRBV5-4,CASSEGPSGVYEQYF,TGTGCCAGCAGTGAGGGCCCTAGCGGGGTCTACGAGCAGTACTTC
NA,TRBJ2-7,NA,TRBV29-1,CSVEEEGVNSYEQYF,TGCAGCGTTGAAGAAGAGGGGGTCAACTCCTACGAGCAGTACTTC
TRBD1,TRBJ1-2,NA,TRBV6-1,CASSETLDRGYTF,TGTGCCAGCAGCGAAACCCTGGACAGGGGCTACACCTTC
NA,TRBJ1-6,NA,TRBV27,CASSRGPADPSLHF,TGTGCCAGCTCCCGTGGGCCGGCCGACCCGTCCCTCCACTTT
TRBD1,TRBJ1-3,NA,TRBV9,CASGGQLSGNTIYF,TGTGCCAGCGGGGGACAGTTATCTGGAAACACCATATATTTT
NA,TRBJ1-1,NA,TRBV5-1,CASSYRLDTEAFF,TGCGCCAGCAGCTACAGGTTGGACACTGAAGCTTTCTTT
NA,TRBJ1-2,NA,TRBV7-9,CASSPSSTGSGYTF,TGTGCCAGCAGCCCCTCTTCCACAGGATCTGGCTACACCTTC
NA,TRBJ2-1,NA,TRBV1,CTSSQGDEQFF,TGCACCAGCAGCCAGGGCGATGAGCAGTTCTTC
TRBD1,TRBJ1-6,NA,TRBV30,CAWKAGGNSPLHF,TGTGCCTGGAAAGCAGGGGGTAATTCACCCCTCCACTTT
NA,TRBJ2-7,NA,TRBV7-2,CASRYGYEQYF,TGTGCCAGCAGATACGGGTACGAGCAGTACTTC
NA,TRBJ1-1,NA,TRBV6-6,CASSSGGNTEAFF,TGTGCCAGCAGTTCGGGGGGGAACACTGAAGCTTTCTTT
NA,TRBJ2-7,NA,TRBV5-1,CASSLTPGDEQYF,TGCGCCAGCAGCCTTACCCCAGGGGACGAGCAGTACTTC
NA,TRBJ2-2,NA,TRBV5-1,CASRTYGRPENTGELFF,TGCGCCAGCCGGACTTATGGGAGGCCGGAGAACACCGGGGAGCTGTTTTTT
NA,TRBJ1-2,NA,TRBV6-1,CASSYGYTF,TGTGCCAGCAGCTACGGCTACACCTTC
NA,TRBJ2-6,NA,TRBV5-8,CASSRGKSGANVLTF,TGTGCCAGCAGTCGAGGGAAGTCTGGGGCCAACGTCCTGACTTTC
NA,TRBJ1-2,NA,TRBV29-1,CSGWRLVNGYTF,TGCAGCGGCTGGCGACTAGTCAATGGCTACACCTTC
NA,TRBJ1-1,once,TRBV29-1,CSVFEQMNTEAFF,TGCAGCGTTTTTGAACAGATGAACACTGAAGCTTTCTTT
TRBD2,TRBJ2-1,NA,TRBV6-4,CASSASAGAYNEQFF,TGTGCCAGCAGTGCTTCGGCGGGGGCCTACAATGAGCAGTTCTTC
TRBD1,TRBJ1-2,NA,TRBV5-1,CASSSRDRGRGKGYTF,TGCGCCAGCAGCTCGCGGGACAGGGGCCGCGGGAAGGGCTACACCTTC
TRBD2,TRBJ2-1,NA,TRBV5-6,CASSFWGAGGEEQFF,TGTGCCAGCAGCTTTTGGGGAGCGGGAGGGGAAGAGCAGTTCTTC
NA,TRBJ1-2,few,TRBV16,CASSQSARRTGYTF,TGTGCCAGCAGCCAATCGGCCAGGCGAACGGGCTACACCTTC
TRBD2,TRBJ2-2,NA,TRBV29-1,CSVGRLAGTGELFF,TGCAGCGTCGGGAGACTAGCGGGTACCGGGGAGCTGTTTTTT
NA,TRBJ2-5,NA,TRBV7-2,CASSSRRKREETQYF,TGTGCCAGCAGCTCCCGGAGGAAGCGGGAAGAGACCCAGTACTTC
NA,TRBJ1-1,NA,TRBV4-1,CASSRPGGGTEAFF,TGCGCCAGCAGCCGCCCGGGCGGGGGTACTGAAGCTTTCTTT
NA,TRBJ2-7,NA,TRBV9,CASSVAGQSYEQYF,TGTGCCAGCAGCGTTGCGGGGCAGAGCTACGAGCAGTACTTC
NA,TRBJ2-3,NA,TRBV19,CASSPGGRGLKAQYF,TGTGCCAGTAGCCCAGGAGGACGAGGGCTAAAGGCGCAGTATTTT
NA,TRBJ2-2,NA,TRBV7-2,CASSLDRNTGELFF,TGTGCCAGCAGCTTAGACAGGAACACCGGGGAGCTGTTTTTT
NA,TRBJ1-5,NA,TRBV15,CATSTQDDQPQHF,TGTGCCACCAGCACACAGGATGATCAGCCCCAGCATTTT